This T cell receptor (beta chain) came from a study of shared clonotypes between healthy human individuals. TCRdb's table, derived via immunoSEQ multiplex PCR, lists solely in-frame clones and lacks some. The sample shows about 520,000 clones, roughly 95% of them seen only once. The receptor comes from a woman in her twenties or thirties in good health. Sequenced sample: naive CD4+ T cells sorted from blood. Subset reported: CD45RA+ positively selected.

CDR3 protein: CASSDSAGFSYNEQFF. Here the CDR3 DNA reads TGTGCCAGCAGCGACTCAGCGGGGTTCTCCTACAATGAGCAGTTCTTC. The chain combines TRBV11-2 with TRBJ2-1, with TRBD2 identical over 7 bases. The germline gives CDR1 SGHAT, CDR2 FQNNGV. The CDR3 sequence is 16 residues long. V shed 5 bases and J 0 bases; nucleotides not matched to a gene: 7.